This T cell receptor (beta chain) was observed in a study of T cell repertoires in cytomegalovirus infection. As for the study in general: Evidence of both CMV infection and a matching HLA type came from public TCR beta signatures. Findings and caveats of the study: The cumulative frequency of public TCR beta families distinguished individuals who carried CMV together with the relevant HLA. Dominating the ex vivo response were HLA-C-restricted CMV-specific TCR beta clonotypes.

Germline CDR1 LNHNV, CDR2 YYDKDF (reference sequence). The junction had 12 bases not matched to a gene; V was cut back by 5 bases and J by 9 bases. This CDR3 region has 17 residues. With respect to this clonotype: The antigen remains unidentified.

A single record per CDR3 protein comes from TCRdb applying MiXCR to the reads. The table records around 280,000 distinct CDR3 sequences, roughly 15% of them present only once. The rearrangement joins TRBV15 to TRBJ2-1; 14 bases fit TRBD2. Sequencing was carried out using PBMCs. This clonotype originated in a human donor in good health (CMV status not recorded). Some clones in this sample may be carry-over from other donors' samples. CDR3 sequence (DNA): TGTGCCACCAGCGGAAGACTAGCGGGAGGGCCTTCTGGTGAGCAGTTCTTC. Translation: CATSGRLAGGPSGEQFF.